Included here is one T cell receptor (beta chain) sequence, with context. In the original workflow: Scientists estimated how many nucleated cells there were by amplifying reference gene primers. The method was immunoSEQ multiplex PCR; TCRdb's version includes in-frame clones alone and lacks a portion of them. Clonal size and the V and J genes are those of that table, whereas D and trimming came from the DNA. The table records a few hundred thousand clones, roughly 84% of them present only once. These data come from a study of blood T cell repertoires in COVID-19. Study-level information: Nucleic acid was either cDNA or gDNA, and it came from T cells, B-cell-depleted T cells, or PBMCs.

This CDR3 is built from 18 residues. V was shortened by 7 bases and J by 2 bases, with 26 bases between the two germline ends. Germline V gene sequence: CDR1 WNHNN, CDR2 SYGVQD (reference sequence). Sequencing used peripheral blood. The TCR originated in a woman younger than 30 with acute or convalescent COVID-19. This chain uses TRBV10-1 with TRBJ2-5; D may be TRBD2 (5 bases). The CDR3, as DNA: TGCGCCAGCATTGACGGGGATGGACCGCTCCTTTTTCAAGAGACCCAGTACTTC. The encoded protein is CASIDGDGPLLFQETQYF.